Sequencing of this T cell receptor (beta chain) was carried out in a study of neurological immune-mediated disorders. TCRdb redid the calling of the 5' RACE reads with MiXCR, one entry per CDR3 protein. The sample carries about 59,000 distinct CDR3 sequences, roughly 3.2% recorded once. This clonotype was picked up many times. The CDR3 covers 15 residues. V lost 7 bases and J lost 8, with 23 bases in between. The V gene's germline CDR1 is MNHEY and CDR2 SVGAGI. The source of this sequence is a woman aged 30 to 39 with multiple sclerosis. J is TRBJ1-2 and V is TRBV6-5; D is ambiguous. Material: PBMCs. The CDR3 is CASTLLSGATEGYTF. CDR3 bases: TGTGCCAGCACCCTGCTCTCGGGCGCGACCGAGGGCTACACCTTC.